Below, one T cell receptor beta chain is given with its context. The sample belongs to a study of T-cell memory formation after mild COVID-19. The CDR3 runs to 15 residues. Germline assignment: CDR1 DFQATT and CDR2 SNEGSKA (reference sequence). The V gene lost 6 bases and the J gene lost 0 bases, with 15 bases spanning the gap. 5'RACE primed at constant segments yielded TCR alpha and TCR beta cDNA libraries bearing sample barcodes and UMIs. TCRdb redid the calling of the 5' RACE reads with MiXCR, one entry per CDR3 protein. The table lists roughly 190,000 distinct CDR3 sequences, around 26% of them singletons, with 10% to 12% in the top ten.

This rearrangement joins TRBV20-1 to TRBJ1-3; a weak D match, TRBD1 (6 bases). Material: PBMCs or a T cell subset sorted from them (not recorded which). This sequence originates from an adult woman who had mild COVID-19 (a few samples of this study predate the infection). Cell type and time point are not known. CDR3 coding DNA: TGCAGTGCCACAGGGAACTGGCTCTCTGGAAACACCATATATTTT. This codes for CSATGNWLSGNTIYF.